Detailed here is one TCR beta chain. Its antigen is as yet unknown. Germline lookup yields CDR1 MGHDK and CDR2 SYGVNS. The CDR3 is made up of 14 amino acids. Trimming at V came to 5 bases and at J to 5 bases, leaving 3 bases not matched to a gene. The data stem from a study of OX40 agonist ivuxolimab in advanced cancers. Turning to the study itself: Each dose-escalation patient presented with hepatocellular carcinoma, melanoma, renal cell or head and neck cancer. Treatment received earlier with anti-PD-1, anti-PD-L1 or anti-CTLA-4 agents was allowed, and over 35% had some. Study-wide findings and caveats: Both blood CD4+ and CD8+ T cells showed clonal growth by week 6 at 0.1 to 3.0 mg/kg. Expanded clones were, on average, more numerous among CD8+ T cells than CD4+.

TCRdb's copy holds only in-frame clones and misses some; the assay was immunoSEQ multiplex PCR. The sample holds roughly 70,000 clones, around 80% seen once. The chain uses TRBV25-1 and TRBJ2-2; TRBD1 agrees at 9 bases. The sample here was CD4+ or CD8+ T cells sorted from blood, taken in a trial of the OX40 agonist ivuxolimab. This receptor was obtained from an adult with an advanced solid tumor such as melanoma, head and neck, liver or kidney cancer. DNA for the CDR3: TGTGCCAGCAGTCCGGGACAGGGAACCGGGGAGCTGTTTTTT. The encoded protein is CASSPGQGTGELFF.